The 28 T cell receptor beta chains listed next were all sequenced from one sample in a study of blood T cell repertoires in COVID-19. This table comes from immunoSEQ multiplex PCR, and its TCRdb copy is limited to in-frame clones, with some not included. The sample lists about 120,000 clones, around 86% occurring once. The sequencing sample was made of peripheral blood. Every receptor here comes from a man at least 80 years old with acute or convalescent COVID-19.

The CDR3: CASSKDRGNTIYF. The CDR3 DNA follows: TGTGCCAGCAGTAAAGACAGGGGGAACACCATATATTTT. The chain recombines TRBV27 with TRBJ1-3, with 9 bases fitting TRBD1. The CDR3 contains 13 residues. V gave up 5 bases and J gave up 7 bases; unmatched junction bases: 3. Germline V gene data show CDR1 as MNHEY and CDR2 as SMNVEV (reference sequence).

The J gene is TRBJ2-1, the V gene TRBV15; 8 bases line up with TRBD2. CDR3 length equals 16 residues. The germline gives CDR1 LNHNV, CDR2 YYDKDF (reference sequence). Germline trimming cut 1 base from V and 2 bases from J; bases unmatched to any gene: 4. The CDR3 spells CATSRASGSTYNEQFF. The CDR3 nucleotides are TGTGCCACCAGCAGAGCAAGCGGGAGCACCTACAATGAGCAGTTCTTC.

The J gene is TRBJ1-2, the V gene TRBV6-5; TRBD1 matches at 10 bases. Trimming took 6 bases from V and 2 from J; bases not matched to a gene: 3. In germline, CDR1 is MNHEY, CDR2 SVGAGI. CDR3 length: 14 residues. The CDR3 here is CASSRDRGNYGYTF. The CDR3 nucleotides read TGTGCCAGCAGCCGGGACAGGGGAAACTATGGCTACACCTTC.

The chain carries TRBV5-8 and TRBJ1-3; D is undetermined. This CDR3 has 15 residues. Germline V gives CDR1 SGHTS, CDR2 YDEGEE. V was pared by 4 bases and J by 0 bases, with 11 bases between. The CDR3 sequence is CASSPARSSGNTIYF. For the CDR3, the DNA is TGTGCCAGCAGCCCCGCTAGGAGCTCTGGAAACACCATATATTTT.

V and J are TRBV13 and TRBJ1-6; possible D gene TRBD1, 5 bases. Germline V CDR1 and CDR2: PRHDT, FYEKMQ (reference sequence). The CDR3 runs to 18 residues. V was cut by 1 base and J by 0 bases, with 13 bases left in between. As DNA, the CDR3 is TGTGCCAGCAGCTTAGTCTCGGGGGTCAGCTCCTATAATTCACCCCTCCACTTT. Protein product: CASSLVSGVSSYNSPLHF.

The chain is built from TRBV11-3 and TRBJ2-1; TRBD2 aligns across 7 bases. CDR3 length: 15 residues. V trimming: 3 bases; J trimming: 10 bases; junction bases outside the gene matches: 12. Germline V gene sequence: CDR1 SGHNT, CDR2 YENEEA. CDR3 DNA: TGTGCCAGCAGCTTCGGGGCCGCGGGAGTGGGGGAGCAGTTCTTC. This encodes CASSFGAAGVGEQFF.

V gene TRBV6-5 combines with J gene TRBJ1-5; D gene unclear. CDR1 and CDR2 from the germline V gene are MNHEY and SVGAGI. Trimming removed 8 bases at V and 1 base at J, with 9 bases between. The CDR3 extends over 13 amino acids. The CDR3 loop is CASAPKSNQPQHF. CDR3 sequence (DNA): TGTGCCAGCGCACCTAAGAGCAATCAGCCCCAGCATTTT.

The rearrangement uses TRBV18 and TRBJ1-2; D might be TRBD1 (5 bases). The germline V and J ends were trimmed by 1 base and 5 bases, with 11 bases remaining between them. From germline, CDR1 is KGHSH and CDR2 LQKENI. The CDR3 covers 14 residues. CDR3 loop: CASSPQGTSYGYTF. The CDR3 DNA follows: TGTGCCAGCTCACCACAGGGGACTAGTTATGGCTACACCTTC.

V gene TRBV5-4 combines with J gene TRBJ1-2; 10 bases are shared with TRBD1. CDR1 SGHNT and CDR2 YYREEE come from the germline V gene (reference sequence). The length of the CDR3 is 16 residues. The junction had 8 bases not matched to a gene; V was cut back by 2 bases and J by 4 bases. The CDR3 reads CASSFEGTGDIYGYTF. CDR3 sequence (DNA): TGTGCCAGCAGCTTTGAGGGGACAGGGGATATCTATGGCTACACCTTC. The full variable domain, with the rest looked up from reference TRBV5-4 and TRBJ1-2, is ETGVTQSPTHLIKTRGQQVTLRCSSQSGHNTVSWYQQALGQGPQFIFQYYREEENGRGNFPPRFSGLQFPNYSSELNVNALELDDSALYLCASSFEGTGDIYGYTFGSGTRLTVV.

This rearrangement joins TRBV7-9 to TRBJ1-5; D not certain. Germline V gives CDR1 SEHNR, CDR2 FQNEAQ (reference sequence). The CDR3 spans 15 residues. V was cut by 1 base and J by 1 base, with 8 bases left in between. The CDR3 bases are TGTGCCAGCAGCTTAGGTGCGGGAAGCAATCAGCCCCAGCATTTT. Protein: CASSLGAGSNQPQHF.

The chain carries TRBV5-5 and TRBJ2-5; the D gene is possibly TRBD2 (6 bases). The germline V gene encodes CDR1 SGHKS and CDR2 YYEKEE (reference sequence). Trimming left V 4 bases short and J 6 bases short, with 16 bases between. The CDR3 covers 14 residues. Here the CDR3 DNA reads TGTGCCAGCAGCCTCGGAGGAGGGGTTCAGACCCAGTACTTC. Its protein product is CASSLGGGVQTQYF.

The J gene is TRBJ1-2, the V gene TRBV27; tentative D call: TRBD1 (5 bases). The ends were cut back, 11 bases at V and 7 bases at J, with 14 bases in the middle. CDR1 and CDR2 from the germline V gene are MNHEY and SMNVEV (reference sequence). This CDR3 spans 11 amino acids. CDR3 region: CASSSGGGYTF. The CDR3 bases are TGTGCCTCCTCATCCGGGGGTGGCTACACCTTC.

The chain joins TRBV12-3 or TRBV12-4 to TRBJ2-5; 8 bases match TRBD2. V gave up 8 bases and J gave up 5 bases; unmatched junction bases: 7. The CDR3 has 13 amino acids. The CDR3 nucleotides read TGTGCCAGCGTAGCGGGAAGGGTGGAGACCCAGTACTTC. It yields the protein CASVAGRVETQYF.

This clone was seen a single time. V is TRBV5-1 and J is TRBJ2-1, with TRBD2 as a possible D gene (6 bases). The CDR3 runs 15 residues. Looked up from germline, CDR1 is SGHRS and CDR2 is YFSETQ. Trimming removed 0 bases at V and 0 bases at J, with 7 bases between. The CDR3 DNA reads as TGCGCCAGCAGCTTGGGGACTACCTCCTACAATGAGCAGTTCTTC. Translation gives CASSLGTTSYNEQFF.

V usage is TRBV29-1 and J usage is TRBJ2-7; TRBD1 matches at 7 bases. V lost 5 bases to trimming and J lost 2 bases; unmatched junction nucleotides: 9. The germline gives CDR1 SQVTM, CDR2 ANQGSEA. The CDR3 runs to 14 residues. CDR3 nucleotides: TGCAGCGTTCTCCGGGACAGCCCCCCCTACGAGCAGTACTTC. It specifies CSVLRDSPPYEQYF.

The chain has TRBV18 and TRBJ2-5; D is unresolved. Germline V lookup: CDR1 KGHSH, CDR2 LQKENI. CDR3 length: 14 residues. Trimming left V 0 bases short and J 1 base short, with 6 bases between. CDR3 region: CASSPPSLQETQYF. For the CDR3, the DNA is TGTGCCAGCTCACCACCAAGCCTCCAAGAGACCCAGTACTTC.

J is TRBJ1-6 and V is TRBV2, with 8 bases identical to TRBD1. CDR3 length equals 13 residues. The V and J ends lost 8 bases and 14 bases, in that order; junction bases with no gene match: 11. Per germline, CDR1 SNHLY and CDR2 FYNNEI. CDR3 amino acids: CASLRGAGGSLHF. DNA for the CDR3: TGTGCCAGCCTCAGAGGGGCAGGGGGCTCCCTCCACTTT.

The chain carries TRBV9 and TRBJ1-6, with TRBD1 as a possible D gene (5 bases). V was trimmed by 3 bases and J by 3 bases, leaving 10 bases between them. Germline V CDR1 and CDR2: SGDLS, YYNGEE. The CDR3 covers 15 residues. The DNA of the CDR3 is TGTGCCAGCAGCGCGGGACTGGACTATAATTCACCCCTCCACTTT. This codes for CASSAGLDYNSPLHF.

The chain employs TRBV18 and TRBJ1-1, with 7 nucleotides matching TRBD1. Germline CDR1 KGHSH, CDR2 LQKENI. The CDR3 has 13 residues. V was clipped by 1 base and J by 7 bases; unmatched bases: 3. CDR3 sequence reads: CASSPQGQYEAFF. CDR3 coding DNA: TGTGCCAGCTCACCACAGGGACAGTATGAAGCTTTCTTT.

The chain carries TRBV4-1 and TRBJ1-2, with TRBD1 matching over 9 bases. Germline lookup yields CDR1 MGHRA and CDR2 YSYEKL. Unmatched junction bases numbered 8, after V lost 1 base and J lost 5 bases. The length of the CDR3 is 16 residues. The CDR3 is CASSQAPGQGSYGYTF. The CDR3 DNA follows: TGCGCCAGCAGCCAAGCTCCGGGACAGGGTTCTTATGGCTACACCTTC.

The chain carries TRBV11-2 and TRBJ2-1; D unresolved. This CDR3 is 14 amino acids long. Trimming cost V 4 bases and J 4 bases, with 11 bases left between them. Per the germline V gene, CDR1 is SGHAT and CDR2 is FQNNGV. The CDR3 nucleotides read TGTGCCAGCAGCTCTACTTTCCTTTACAATGAGCAGTTCTTC. This encodes CASSSTFLYNEQFF.

The chain uses TRBV29-1 and TRBJ1-2, with 8 positions matching TRBD1. CDR1 SQVTM and CDR2 ANQGSEA come from the germline V gene. The CDR3 is 12 residues long. V gave up 6 bases and J gave up 4 bases; unmatched junction bases: 4. The CDR3: CSVRTGIYGYTF. The DNA of the CDR3 is TGCAGCGTACGGACAGGGATCTATGGCTACACCTTC.

The chain has TRBV6-1 and TRBJ1-1, with 8 bases matching TRBD1. Germline V gene lookup returns CDR1 MNHNS and CDR2 SASEGT. Unmatched junction bases numbered 7, after V lost 3 bases and J lost 10 bases. There are 13 residues in the CDR3. CDR3 loop: CASSDGQGVRAFF. CDR3 coding DNA: TGTGCCAGCAGTGACGGACAGGGAGTGAGAGCTTTCTTT.

This chain joins TRBV24-1 and TRBJ2-3, with 13 bases lining up with TRBD2. There are 17 residues in the CDR3. Germline V gene sequence: CDR1 KGHDR, CDR2 SFDVKD. Trimming removed 7 bases from V and 0 bases from J; junction bases left unmatched: 6. The CDR3 reads CATSGTSGIPSTDTQYF. Written as DNA, the CDR3 is TGTGCCACCAGCGGGACTAGCGGGATTCCTAGCACAGATACGCAGTATTTT.

J is TRBJ2-7 and V is TRBV18; maybe TRBD1 (5 bases). V lost 2 bases and J 2 bases, leaving 10 bases between the germline ends. This CDR3 spans 14 amino acids. In germline, CDR1 is KGHSH, CDR2 LQKENI. The CDR3 protein is CASSPKQVTYEQYF. CDR3 nucleotide sequence: TGTGCCAGCTCACCAAAACAGGTTACCTACGAGCAGTACTTC.

CDR3 loop: CASLYSGYEQYF. CDR3 sequence (DNA): TGTGCCAGCTTGTACAGCGGCTACGAGCAGTACTTC. The chain uses TRBV2 and TRBJ2-7; D may be TRBD2 (5 bases). The CDR3 loop spans 12 amino acids. Trimming removed 8 bases from V and 3 bases from J, with 11 bases in between. Germline values: CDR1 SNHLY, CDR2 FYNNEI.

The chain uses TRBV9 and TRBJ2-5; D call uncertain. The CDR3 has 16 residues. V was cut by 4 bases and J by 5 bases, with 21 bases left in between. Germline V CDR1 and CDR2: SGDLS, YYNGEE. CDR3 DNA: TGTGCCAGCAGCCCCATAGTCGGCCAATTCGGGGAGACCCAGTACTTC. It yields the protein CASSPIVGQFGETQYF.

V is TRBV24-1 and J is TRBJ2-7, with TRBD2 matching 11 bases. The CDR3 runs to 18 residues. The V gene end was trimmed by 3 bases and the J gene end by 0 bases; junction bases not matched to a gene: 9. CDR1 and CDR2 (germline): KGHDR, SFDVKD. The CDR3 DNA sequence: TGTGCCACCAGTGATAACGGACTAGCGGGTCCCCACTCCTACGAGCAGTACTTC. It yields the protein CATSDNGLAGPHSYEQYF.